Sequencing of this TCR beta chain was carried out in a study of T-cell memory formation after mild COVID-19 (TCRdb year 2021). Concerning the study at large: Most TCR sequence clusters were specific to one of the two donors. In two donors, T-cell clones that expanded and contracted after mild COVID-19 were followed by sequencing TCRalpha and TCRbeta repertoires longitudinally. The cohort was made up of two young adult volunteers, one female and one male, who were previously healthy.

The sample was run on an Illumina NovaSeq 6000. cDNA libraries for TCRalpha and TCRbeta were prepared by 5'RACE using constant-segment primers, with sample barcodes and unique molecular identifiers added. RNA was extracted from every sample with Trizol reagent. The libraries were amplified in two PCR steps, and the second step added a second sample barcode and Illumina TruSeq adapters. The libraries were sequenced on an Illumina NovaSeq using 2 x 150 bp paired-end reads. The source study handled its data this way. Reads were demultiplexed and collapsed into UMI-guided consensus sequences with migec v1.2.7. Using mixcr v2.1.11, UMI consensuses were aligned to TRA and TRB V and J templates and then assembled into clonotypes. A clonotype was counted as expanded or contracted only if both edgeR and NoisET called the change significant, with noise models trained on biological replicates. For edgeR calls, a false discovery rate-adjusted p below 0.01 and a log2 fold-change threshold of 1 were applied. PCA with hierarchical clustering of max-normalized trajectories of the 1000 most abundant clonotypes was used as exploratory dynamics analysis. The CD4 or CD8 phenotype of responding clones was assigned using the separately sequenced CD4+ and CD8+ repertoires. Through fastp at Q25 and MiXCR, TCRdb rebuilt clones from the public reads, retaining in-frame beta chains. One record per CDR3 amino acid sequence lists the most common genes and DNA. None of the V and J calls come from the authors' own analysis; TCRdb made them. The sample includes 560,000 or so distinct CDR3 sequences, with around 15% observed a single time. The ten largest account for 8.1% of the sample.

PBMCs were isolated by Ficoll-Paque density gradient centrifugation. The paper's findings and limits, for the study overall: Some responding clones were found in pre-infection memory, which suggests that pre-existing cross-reactive memory T cells took part in the SARS-CoV-2 response. From day 15 to 85, contracting clones showed balanced CD4/CD8 phenotypes, whereas a second wave of clones that expanded from day 15 to 37 leaned towards CD4+. Only a couple of mild cases were covered in the study, and larger cohorts including severe cases with pre-infection samples were considered necessary. Whether the second-wave clones peaking on day 37 were SARS-CoV-2 specific was not confirmed. Contracting CD4+ clones appeared mostly in the CM and EM memory subsets, whereas CD8+ clones were enriched in EMRA.

Concerning this clonotype: This clone's antigen is unknown. The sample holds no much larger clone one base away, and base qualities are not on file.

V drops 5 bases and J drops 4 bases, leaving 8 bases in between. As encoded in the germline V gene, CDR1 is KGHDR while CDR2 is SFDVKD. The CDR3 runs 13 amino acids, cysteine and phenylalanine included. Only the CDR3 DNA is retained, 39 bases long and in frame from the first base. The clonotype originates from an adult woman who had mild COVID-19 (a few samples of this study predate the infection). The sample titles of this study are shuffled in the database, so cell type and time point are left out; the donor was told from shared clones. Sequencing was performed on PBMCs or a T cell subset sorted from them (not recorded which). Recombination joined TRBV24-1 with TRBJ2-1, with TRBD2 perhaps the D gene, on 5 matching bases. The CDR3 loop reads CATSAGSYNEQFF. The DNA sequence is TGTGCCACCAGTGCGGGGAGTTACAATGAGCAGTTCTTC.